The 18 T cell receptor beta chains presented below share a single source sample, sequenced in a study of cytomegalovirus exposure and HLA in healthy donors (dated by TCRdb to between 2016 and 2019). The library was made by the immunoSEQ multiplex PCR assay. For the multiplex PCR, a mixture combining 60 forward primers for TCR Vbeta segments and 13 reverse primers for TCR Jbeta segments was used. The immuneACCESS repertoire file appears here via TCRdb, limited to in-frame rearrangements. These files lack a portion of the clones; in checked studies, under half of the deficit traces to unresolved V genes, and the cause of the others is not known. The sample table holds roughly 110,000 clones, of which roughly 70% were seen once. 12% to 15% of the sample is in the top ten clones. The sample consisted of PBMCs. The receptor set was obtained from a woman aged 35 to 49 in good health and CMV-seropositive.

The chain combines TRBV4-3 with TRBJ2-1; 10 positions agree with TRBD2. Germline CDR1 and CDR2: LGHNA and YSLEER. The CDR3 extends over 17 amino acids. V trimming: 0 bases; J trimming: 7 bases; junction bases outside the gene matches: 9. Here the CDR3 DNA reads TGCGCCAGCAGCCAAGAATATTATAGCGGGGGGTCAAATGAGCAGTTCTTC. It encodes CASSQEYYSGGSNEQFF.

The rearrangement joins TRBV4-1 to TRBJ2-5, with TRBD2 identical over 11 bases. The CDR3 runs 18 residues. Trimming removed 0 bases from V and 1 base from J; junction bases left unmatched: 7. The germline V gene encodes CDR1 MGHRA and CDR2 YSYEKL. This chain's CDR3 is CASSQDLGLAGGQETQYF. The CDR3 bases are TGCGCCAGCAGCCAAGATCTCGGGCTAGCGGGGGGCCAAGAGACCCAGTACTTC.

V and J are TRBV5-6 and TRBJ1-6; perhaps TRBD1 as D (6 bases). Germline loops: CDR1 SGHDT, CDR2 YYEEEE. The V end lost 2 bases, the J end lost 9 bases, and 18 bases lay between the germline ends. The CDR3 sequence is 16 residues long. Written as DNA, the CDR3 is TGTGCCAGCAGCTTTCGGGTAACAGGGCGGTCTTCACCCCTCCACTTT. Amino acid sequence: CASSFRVTGRSSPLHF. Drawing the rest from reference TRBV5-6 and TRBJ1-6, the complete variable domain is DAGVTQSPTHLIKTRGQQVTLRCSPKSGHDTVSWYQQALGQGPQFIFQYYEEEERQRGNFPDRFSGHQFPNYSSELNVNALLLGDSALYLCASSFRVTGRSSPLHFGNGTRLTVT.

The chain combines TRBV6-5 with TRBJ2-7; the D gene is possibly TRBD2 (6 bases). The germline V gene has CDR1 MNHEY and CDR2 SVGAGI. V dropped 3 bases and J dropped 4 bases, with 10 bases sitting between them. CDR3 length equals 13 residues. CDR3 bases: TGTGCCAGCAGTTATGGGGGGACGTACGAGCAGTACTTC. This translates into CASSYGGTYEQYF.

This clone was found once. The gene calls are TRBV30 and TRBJ2-4; 12 nucleotides agree with TRBD1. Germline V gene sequence: CDR1 GTSNPN, CDR2 SVGIG (reference sequence). This CDR3 has 13 amino acids. The trim removed 6 bases at V and 6 bases at J, leaving 3 bases unmatched. For the CDR3, the DNA is TGTGCCTGCCTGGGACAGGGGGCAAACATTCAGTACTTC. Protein sequence: CACLGQGANIQYF.

This chain connects TRBV5-1 to TRBJ1-1; D not certain. In germline, CDR1 is SGHRS, CDR2 YFSETQ. V lost 2 bases and J lost 5, with 16 bases in between. The CDR3 contains 15 residues. This CDR3 reads CASSFQAEVRTEAFF. The CDR3 DNA reads TGCGCCAGCAGCTTCCAAGCAGAGGTGCGGACTGAAGCTTTCTTT.

V gene TRBV6-5 combines with J gene TRBJ2-1; 8 nucleotides align to TRBD2. The V segment lost 4 bases and the J segment 4 bases; nucleotides outside the gene matches: 6. The CDR3 extends over 15 amino acids. The V gene's germline CDR1 is MNHEY and CDR2 SVGAGI. The CDR3, as DNA: TGTGCCAGCAGTTCGGGAGGGGGGACTTACAATGAGCAGTTCTTC. Translated, it gives CASSSGGGTYNEQFF.

A few counts support this clone. The chain carries TRBV10-2 and TRBJ2-3; D is possibly TRBD2 (6 bases). With 7 bases removed from V and 3 bases from J, the gap between germline ends came to 11 bases. The CDR3 spans 13 residues. Per the germline V gene, CDR1 is WSHSY and CDR2 is SAAADI. CDR3 protein: CASTFSGTDTQYF. The CDR3 nucleotides are TGCGCCAGCACCTTTAGCGGAACAGATACGCAGTATTTT.

This clone was detected once. The rearrangement uses TRBV11-2 and TRBJ1-1, with TRBD1 matching 8 bases. CDR3 length: 15 residues. Germline trimming cut 5 bases from V and 5 bases from J; bases unmatched to any gene: 10. Per germline, CDR1 SGHAT and CDR2 FQNNGV. The CDR3 DNA reads as TGTGCCAGCAGCCGACACGGACAGGGCGGGACTGAAGCTTTCTTT. The encoded protein is CASSRHGQGGTEAFF.

The chain links TRBV4-1 to TRBJ2-5, with TRBD2 matching 7 bases. The trim removed 0 bases at V and 5 bases at J, leaving 6 bases unmatched. This CDR3 spans 15 amino acids. Germline CDR1 and CDR2: MGHRA and YSYEKL. CDR3 sequence reads: CASSQDGLGVETQYF. CDR3 DNA sequence: TGCGCCAGCAGCCAAGACGGACTAGGGGTTGAGACCCAGTACTTC.

V is TRBV7-9 and J is TRBJ1-1; D unclear. The CDR3 runs to 15 residues. Germline loops: CDR1 SEHNR, CDR2 FQNEAQ (reference sequence). V was trimmed by 6 bases and J by 10 bases, leaving 24 bases between them. The DNA of the CDR3 is TGTGCCAGCAGTATAACCGGGAACCCAACTGATAGAGCTTTCTTT. This encodes CASSITGNPTDRAFF. The variable domain in full, with the rest retrieved from reference TRBV7-9 and TRBJ1-1, is DTGVSQNPRHKITKRGQNVTFRCDPISEHNRLYWYRQTLGQGPEFLTYFQNEAQLEKSRLLSDRFSAERPKGSFSTLEIQRTEQGDSAMYLCASSITGNPTDRAFFGQGTRLTVV.

In its sample, this clone was seen once. Other DNA sequences within the sample encode an identical CDR3. The chain carries TRBV7-2 and TRBJ1-1, with TRBD1 matching 7 bases. Germline values: CDR1 SGHTA, CDR2 FQGNSA. The J segment lost 6 bases and the V segment lost 4 bases, leaving 11 bases of the junction unmatched. The CDR3 spans 15 residues. The DNA for the CDR3 is TGTGCCAGCAGCTCTTCCCCCAGGGGGGTTGCTGAAGCTTTCTTT. Amino acids: CASSSSPRGVAEAFF.

The CDR3 nucleotides read TGCGCCAGCAGCTTGGGCGGGGACGAGGACCAGTACTTC. Amino acids: CASSLGGDEDQYF. The chain combines TRBV5-1 with TRBJ2-5, with D possibly being TRBD2 (6 bases). Germline V gene lookup returns CDR1 SGHRS and CDR2 YFSETQ. The V gene lost 0 bases and the J gene lost 10 bases, with 13 bases spanning the gap. CDR3 length equals 13 residues.

V usage is TRBV18 and J usage is TRBJ2-7, with a weak D call TRBD1 (6 bases). Germline V gives CDR1 KGHSH, CDR2 LQKENI. V lost 1 base and J lost 5, with 12 bases in between. This CDR3 comprises 14 residues. The DNA of the CDR3 is TGTGCCAGCTCACCACGGGACACGTCCCACGAGCAGTACTTC. Translated: CASSPRDTSHEQYF.

The V gene is TRBV6-1, the J gene TRBJ1-1, with no clear D. This CDR3 has 14 amino acids. The ends were cut back, 7 bases at V and 1 base at J, with 13 bases in the middle. Germline loops: CDR1 MNHNS, CDR2 SASEGT. The DNA for the CDR3 is TGTGCCAGCATTCTACTTCTAGCGAACACTGAAGCTTTCTTT. It translates to CASILLLANTEAFF.

The chain combines TRBV5-1 with TRBJ2-5, with a weak D call TRBD2 (5 bases). Per the germline V gene, CDR1 is SGHRS and CDR2 is YFSETQ. The CDR3 extends over 15 amino acids. Trimming left V 0 bases short and J 5 bases short, with 14 bases between. The CDR3 nucleotides read TGCGCCAGCAGCTTGGGGGCGGGCTCTGAGGAGACCCAGTACTTC. Amino acid sequence: CASSLGAGSEETQYF.

V is TRBV9 and J is TRBJ2-1, with 11 nucleotides matching TRBD1. This CDR3 is built from 15 residues. Germline CDR1 is SGDLS and CDR2 is YYNGEE. V lost 5 bases to trimming and J lost 6 bases; unmatched junction nucleotides: 7. DNA of the CDR3: TGTGCCAGCAGACCCCCCGGGACAGGGGGCAATGAGCAGTTCTTC. This translates into CASRPPGTGGNEQFF.

V usage is TRBV25-1 and J usage is TRBJ1-5, with D possibly matching TRBD1 (5 bases). This CDR3 is built from 12 residues. Trimming shortened V by 5 bases and J by 7 bases, and 9 bases separated the two germline ends. CDR1 is MGHDK and CDR2 is SYGVNS in the germline V gene. The CDR3 nucleotides read TGTGCCAGCAGTCAGGGAGGGCAGCCCCAGCATTTT. Its translation is CASSQGGQPQHF.